This section outlines one T cell receptor beta chain sequence together with its context. Its antigen is undetermined. The entry originates in a study of T cells in localized non-small cell lung cancer. Study-level points and caveats: Longer overall survival was associated with a higher density of T cells in the blood. Heterogeneity is still possible, as just one tumor region was sequenced. In adjacent lung, a median roughly 56 of the top 100 tumor clones were found. Uninvolved adjacent lung showed higher T cell clonality than tumor.

Here immunoSEQ multiplex PCR was the method, and the copy in TCRdb shows in-frame clones only, minus some. In the table there are roughly 86,000 clones, 70% to 90% of which are singletons. The CDR3 runs to 14 residues. The V gene end was trimmed by 3 bases and the J gene end by 6 bases; junction bases not matched to a gene: 3. CDR1 and CDR2 (germline): LNHDA, SQIVND (reference sequence). This clonotype originated in a man aged 40-75 years with stage I lung adenocarcinoma. The V gene is TRBV19, the J gene TRBJ2-5, with TRBD2 matching 11 bases. Sequenced material: peripheral blood, taken before any cancer treatment. CDR3 in DNA: TGTGCCAGTAGTATGTCTAGCGGGGGGAAGACCCAGTACTTC. Its protein product is CASSMSSGGKTQYF.